This T cell receptor beta chain derives from a study of T cell responses to AZD1222 COVID-19 vaccine (dated by TCRdb to about 2021). With regard to the full study: TCR sequencing was performed for fewer than 250 trial participants, of whom about 200 were given two doses of AZD1222 and some 25 were given two doses of MenACWY control vaccine. Trial participants were enrolled into age subgroups of 18-55, 56-69 and 70-plus years, which contained 148, 28 and 57 TCR-sequenced participants, respectively. The investigation overall reported the following: Reportedly, close to half of the unique spike-specific TCRs recognized epitopes lying outside the regions that are mutated in the B.1.351 and B.1.1.7 variants. CD4 TCRs associated with the vaccine covered the entire spike protein, and the dominant responses were in regions 160-218 and 743-854. Conclusions about previously exposed vaccinees were limited because only six AZD1222 recipients were SARS-CoV-2 seropositive at baseline. Because no day 14 peak-response samples were available, repertoires were characterized only after the peak T cell response. Participants were mostly white British, with more females than males. The authors suggested clonal diversity may have been underestimated. After two AZD1222 doses, both the breadth and the depth of spike-specific TCRs were significantly higher than at day 0 and than in MenACWY recipients. In the small 56-69-year group, the increase in depth fell short of significance, most likely because of low power.

V is pruned by 7 bases and J by 5 bases, leaving 5 bases of the junction without a gene match. Counted from cysteine to phenylalanine, this CDR3 has 14 amino acids. Of the read, only the CDR3 DNA is kept; its 42 bases are in frame from base 1. The germline V gene supplies CDR1 MDHEN and CDR2 SYDVKM. Worth noting for this clone: Its specific antigen is unknown. No quality values exist for individual bases; no much larger clone is one base distant.

The time point tag for this specimen amounts to: about 28 days (+/-7) after the second vaccine dose. AZD1222 recipients given second doses at about 4 weeks or at about 12 weeks were pooled, since spike-specific TCR depth and breadth were not found to differ between the two schedules. Vaccinee samples were obtained from the UK trials COV001 and COV002, which included a single-blind randomized controlled phase 2/3 trial of AZD1222 (ChAdOx1 nCoV-19) in healthy adults. Trial participant PBMC samples were collected at day 0 and day 28 after the second dose for TCRbeta chain sequencing. The CDR3 regions of human TCRbeta chains were analyzed by immunosequencing. Per the original workflow: TCRs in the repertoires were matched against a reference library of SARS-CoV-2-specific TCRs that had been generated with the MIRA antigen-specificity platform. Breadth was defined as the fraction of unique TCRs that were SARS-CoV-2-associated. Depth was defined as the fraction of total T cells that were SARS-CoV-2-associated. Using the MIRA data, every spike-specific TCR was mapped to the spike region that the TCR reacted to and assigned to either a CD4 or a CD8 class. Log10-transformed breadth and depth values were compared by one-way ANOVA with Sidak's multiple comparisons tests. TCRdb retrieved this table from immuneACCESS and kept in-frame rearrangements only. Not all clones are present; in checked studies, unresolved V genes account for under half, and no reason is known for the remainder. Clone size and V and J calls were adopted from that table, with D and trimming inferred from the DNA. Counted in this sample were 110,000 to 150,000 clones; about 88% of them appeared once. Together, the top ten hold around 3% of the sample.

The V gene is TRBV28 and the J gene is TRBJ2-1, and 10 bases in between align with TRBD2. The specimen comprised peripheral blood, sampled 28 days after the second AZD1222 dose. The sequence came from an adult who received the AZD1222 COVID-19 vaccine. Here is the DNA: TGTGCCAGCAAGATTAGCGGGGGGCACAATGAGCAGTTCTTC. Its protein reads: CASKISGGHNEQFF. Extended through the reference TRBV28 and TRBJ2-1 proteins, this CDR3 yields the full variable domain: DVKVTQSSRYLVKRTGEKVFLECVQDMDHENMFWYRQDPGLGLRLIYFSYDVKMKEKGDIPEGYSVSREKKERFSLILESASTNQTSMYLCASKISGGHNEQFFGPGTRLTVL.